The 18 T cell receptor beta chains below were found in one sample sequenced in a study of graft-versus-host responses after intestinal transplantation. Sequencing was performed with immunoSEQ multiplex PCR; in TCRdb, only in-frame clones are kept and a portion is missing. The table includes about 6,800 clones, 20% to 30% detected once. Source: alloreactive CD4+ T cells from a mixed lymphocyte reaction culture, taken before intestinal transplant. Documented subset: CFSE-low proliferating T cells sorted from roughly six-day pre-transplant mixed lymphocyte reaction (GvH or HvG direction). Receptor source: a human patient who received an intestinal transplant.

The chain employs TRBV28 and TRBJ2-4; 7 bases map to TRBD1. Germline V lookup: CDR1 MDHEN, CDR2 SYDVKM. This CDR3 is 17 amino acids long. The ends lost 6 bases at V and 0 bases at J; junction bases unmatched: 11. The chain's CDR3 is CASSSGTANIAKNIQYF. CDR3 in DNA: TGTGCCAGCAGCTCCGGGACAGCTAATATAGCCAAAAACATTCAGTACTTC.

This clone rates as medium-sized (0.01 to 0.1%). The chain uses TRBV27 and TRBJ2-7; 8 nucleotides agree with TRBD1. Per germline, CDR1 MNHEY and CDR2 SMNVEV (reference sequence). CDR3 length: 14 residues. The J segment lost 4 bases and the V segment lost 5 bases, leaving 7 bases of the junction unmatched. CDR3 region: CASSPAGQGYEQYF. The DNA for the CDR3 is TGTGCCAGCAGTCCCGCCGGACAGGGATACGAGCAGTACTTC.

This chain connects TRBV6-5 to TRBJ2-7; D is possibly TRBD1 (6 bases). Germline V gene lookup returns CDR1 MNHEY and CDR2 SVGAGI. Trimming took off 2 bases at V and 3 bases at J, with 11 bases between the two ends. The CDR3 totals 14 residues. The CDR3 bases are TGTGCCAGCAGTTACCCGGACAGTCTCTACGAGCAGTACTTC. This sequence encodes CASSYPDSLYEQYF.

This clone was seen a few times. The CDR3 loop reads CASSLGSVNTEAFF. CDR3 nucleotides: TGTGCCAGCAGCTTAGGTTCGGTCAACACTGAAGCTTTCTTT. This chain connects TRBV7-9 to TRBJ1-1; D ambiguous. This CDR3 comprises 14 residues. Germline V CDR1 and CDR2: SEHNR, FQNEAQ (reference sequence). Trimming took off 1 base at V and 2 bases at J, with 8 bases between the two ends. The full variable domain, in which reference TRBV7-9 and TRBJ1-1 provide the parts outside the CDR3, is DTGVSQNPRHKITKRGQNVTFRCDPISEHNRLYWYRQTLGQGPEFLTYFQNEAQLEKSRLLSDRFSAERPKGSFSTLEIQRTEQGDSAMYLCASSLGSVNTEAFFGQGTRLTVV.

This clone occurred a few times. The gene calls are TRBV10-3 and TRBJ2-5, with D uncertain. The J call may be wrong; the DNA end is better matched by TRBJ2-7. Germline CDR1 is ENHRY and CDR2 is SYGVKD. This CDR3 comprises 14 residues. In nucleotides, the CDR3 is TGTGCCACCAAGAGGCAGACCTCTTCCTACGAGCAGTACTTC. Translation gives CATKRQTSSYEQYF.

As DNA, the CDR3 is TGTGCCACCAGCAGCGGGGACACAGTGAACACTGAAGCTTTCTTT. Amino acid sequence: CATSSGDTVNTEAFF. This rearrangement joins TRBV15 to TRBJ1-1; tentatively, D is TRBD1 (6 bases). This CDR3 is 15 amino acids long. The ends were cut back, 3 bases at V and 0 bases at J, with 11 bases in the middle. Germline V gene sequence: CDR1 LNHNV, CDR2 YYDKDF (reference sequence).

This rearrangement joins TRBV10-1 to TRBJ1-1; 8 bases line up with TRBD1. Per germline, CDR1 WNHNN and CDR2 SYGVQD (reference sequence). After removal of 6 bases from V and 6 bases from J, the junction contained 6 bases not matched to a gene. This CDR3 spans 13 amino acids. As DNA, the CDR3 is TGCGCCAGCAGCAACGGACAGGGTCCTGAAGCTTTCTTT. Amino acid sequence: CASSNGQGPEAFF.

A few counts support this clone. This chain connects TRBV6-5 to TRBJ2-3, with D perhaps being TRBD1 or TRBD2 (5 bases each). CDR3 size: 15 residues. Trimming took 0 bases from V and 0 from J, leaving 7 bases between them. Germline values: CDR1 MNHEY, CDR2 SVGAGI. In nucleotides, the CDR3 is TGTGCCAGCAGTTACTCGGGACGCAGCACAGATACGCAGTATTTT. It encodes CASSYSGRSTDTQYF.

Only a few counts were recorded for this clone. This chain uses TRBV11-2 with TRBJ2-5, with 10 bases identical to TRBD1. The CDR3 is 15 residues long. Germline-derived CDR1 and CDR2 are SGHAT and FQNNGV. Germline trimming cut 5 bases from V and 1 base from J; bases unmatched to any gene: 4. The chain's CDR3 is CASSPWTGGQETQYF. The CDR3 nucleotides read TGTGCCAGCAGCCCTTGGACAGGGGGCCAAGAGACCCAGTACTTC. The full variable domain, rest sourced from reference TRBV11-2 and TRBJ2-5, is EAGVAQSPRYKIIEKRQSVAFWCNPISGHATLYWYQQILGQGPKLLIQFQNNGVVDDSQLPKDRFSAERLKGVDSTLKIQPAKLEDSAVYLCASSPWTGGQETQYFGPGTRLLVL.

This clone was seen only a few times. DNA of the CDR3: TGTGCCAGCAGCTTAGCAGCGGCAGCCAACTCCTACGAGCAGTACTTC. Encoded protein: CASSLAAAANSYEQYF. The chain joins TRBV7-2 to TRBJ2-7; D perhaps matches TRBD2 (5 bases). V was shortened by 0 bases and J by 0 bases, with 12 bases between the two germline ends. The germline CDR1 and CDR2 sequences are SGHTA and FQGNSA. This CDR3 contains 16 residues.

This clone was picked up a small number of times. This rearrangement joins TRBV18 to TRBJ1-3; D perhaps matches TRBD1 (6 bases). The CDR3 is made up of 15 amino acids. The V gene's germline CDR1 is KGHSH and CDR2 LQKENI. The ends were cut back, 3 bases at V and 0 bases at J, with 9 bases in the middle. The CDR3 coding sequence is TGTGCCAGCTCACCTGGGGGCAGCTCTGGAAACACCATATATTTT. Its translation is CASSPGGSSGNTIYF. Combining the CDR3 with reference TRBV18 and TRBJ1-3 gives the whole variable domain NAGVMQNPRHLVRRRGQEARLRCSPMKGHSHVYWYRQLPEEGLKFMVYLQKENIIDESGMPKERFSAEFPKEGPSILRIQQVVRGDSAAYFCASSPGGSSGNTIYFGEGSWLTVV.

This clone was counted a few times. The rearrangement links TRBV5-6 to TRBJ2-7, with a tentative D call TRBD1 (5 bases). CDR1 SGHDT and CDR2 YYEEEE come from the germline V gene. The CDR3 contains 13 residues. With 2 bases removed from V and 6 bases from J, the gap between germline ends came to 12 bases. CDR3 amino acids: CASSLAGWGEQYF. The CDR3 DNA reads as TGTGCCAGCAGCTTAGCAGGGTGGGGCGAGCAGTACTTC. Based on the CDR3 plus reference TRBV5-6 and TRBJ2-7, the full variable domain is DAGVTQSPTHLIKTRGQQVTLRCSPKSGHDTVSWYQQALGQGPQFIFQYYEEEERQRGNFPDRFSGHQFPNYSSELNVNALLLGDSALYLCASSLAGWGEQYFGPGTRLTVT.

The gene calls are TRBV9 and TRBJ2-2; TRBD2 agrees at 7 bases. The CDR3 extends over 17 amino acids. CDR1 is SGDLS, CDR2 YYNGEE, per germline. Trimming at V came to 4 bases and at J to 7 bases, leaving 16 bases not matched to a gene. The CDR3 DNA is TGTGCCAGCAGCCCACAAGGAGGACTAGGCGTCCTCGGGGAGCTGTTTTTT. It translates to CASSPQGGLGVLGELFF.

V usage is TRBV7-9 and J usage is TRBJ1-1; D call uncertain. Germline loops: CDR1 SEHNR, CDR2 FQNEAQ (reference sequence). Trimming stripped 5 bases from V and 13 bases from J, with 20 bases between. The CDR3 contains 13 residues. The CDR3 DNA follows: TGTGCCAGCAGCCAAGCTATGAGCGGCCTCGGTTTCTTT. It yields the protein CASSQAMSGLGFF.

This sequence joins TRBV18 and TRBJ2-1; perhaps TRBD1 as D (6 bases). With 6 bases removed from V and 5 bases from J, the gap between germline ends came to 23 bases. Germline V CDR1 and CDR2: KGHSH, LQKENI. There are 17 residues in the CDR3. CDR3 nucleotide sequence: TGTGCCAGCTCTCTACAAGAGTCCGGGACACACAACAATGAGCAGTTCTTC. Residues: CASSLQESGTHNNEQFF.

This clone was recorded once. V is TRBV20-1 and J is TRBJ2-7; D unresolved. This CDR3 is 11 amino acids long. V lost 6 bases, J lost 4 bases, and 10 bases lay in between. The germline V gene has CDR1 DFQATT and CDR2 SNEGSKA (reference sequence). CDR3 in DNA: TGCAGTGCACCCGACAAGTACGAGCAGTACTTC. Residues: CSAPDKYEQYF.

This clone has a handful of counts. The CDR3: CASCGLGIGEQYF. DNA for the CDR3: TGTGCCAGCTGTGGACTGGGCATAGGAGAGCAGTACTTC. The chain employs TRBV6-5 and TRBJ2-7; a weak D match, TRBD2 (5 bases). Germline-derived CDR1 and CDR2 are MNHEY and SVGAGI. Trimming removed 8 bases from V and 7 bases from J, with 18 bases in between. This CDR3 is built from 13 residues.

The rearrangement links TRBV19 to TRBJ1-2, with 9 bases aligning to TRBD1. Germline lookup yields CDR1 LNHDA and CDR2 SQIVND (reference sequence). Losses at the gene ends were 8 bases for V and 8 bases for J; bases not matched to a gene: 9. The CDR3 spans 13 residues. The CDR3 loop is CASSRTGARGYTF. CDR3 DNA: TGTGCCAGTTCCCGGACAGGGGCACGGGGCTACACCTTC.